The clone carrying this T cell receptor beta chain occurred a few times. CDR1 DFQATT and CDR2 SNEGSKA come from the germline V gene (reference sequence). The ends were cut back, 5 bases at V and 5 bases at J, with 12 bases in the middle. The CDR3 runs to 12 residues. This sample stems from a study of response to subunit inactivated influenza vaccine. TCRdb reprocessed the RT-PCR reads with MiXCR, giving one entry per CDR3 protein. The table shows some 640,000 distinct CDR3 sequences, with over 11% occurring only once. V gene TRBV20-1 combines with J gene TRBJ1-2; maybe TRBD1 (5 bases). The clonotype comes from a man aged 50-59 years who received an inactivated influenza vaccine. The input for sequencing was PBMCs from blood, taken about 14 days before vaccination. CDR3 sequence: CSARPGPYGYTF. The CDR3 region has the DNA TGCAGTGCTCGGCCGGGACCTTATGGCTACACCTTC.